What follows are 6 T cell receptor beta chains derived from one specimen sequenced in a study of shared clonotypes between healthy human individuals. Only in-frame clones appear in the TCRdb table, and some are missing; sequencing was by immunoSEQ multiplex PCR. The data hold 1.5 million to 1.9 million clones, with roughly 98% observed a single time. The sequencing sample was made of naive CD4+ T cells sorted from blood. Subset specified: CD45RA+ positively selected. These receptors all stem from a man aged 25 to 40 in good health.

To note about this clone: Other DNA variants within this sample encode the same CDR3. The chain joins TRBV6-5 to TRBJ2-6; D is perhaps TRBD1 or TRBD2 (6 bases each). V was clipped by 2 bases and J by 2 bases, with 7 bases between them. The CDR3 totals 15 residues. CDR1 is MNHEY and CDR2 is SVGAGI in the germline V gene. This CDR3 reads CASSYRGAGANVLTF. The CDR3, as DNA: TGTGCCAGCAGTTACAGGGGGGCTGGGGCCAACGTCCTGACTTTC.

Remarks on this clone: The sample has other DNA sequences that encode this CDR3 too. V and J are TRBV18 and TRBJ2-2, with TRBD2 identical over 8 bases. Germline trimming cut 4 bases from V and 0 bases from J; bases unmatched to any gene: 4. The CDR3 runs 16 residues. CDR1 and CDR2 (germline): KGHSH, LQKENI. The CDR3 nucleotides read TGTGCCAGCTCACAATTAGCGGGAACGAACACCGGGGAGCTGTTTTTT. This sequence encodes CASSQLAGTNTGELFF. Full variable domain (rest looked up from reference TRBV18 and TRBJ2-2): NAGVMQNPRHLVRRRGQEARLRCSPMKGHSHVYWYRQLPEEGLKFMVYLQKENIIDESGMPKERFSAEFPKEGPSILRIQQVVRGDSAAYFCASSQLAGTNTGELFFGEGSRLTVL.

V gene TRBV6-5 combines with J gene TRBJ2-1; 10 nucleotides line up with TRBD2. The CDR3 covers 15 residues. V lost 3 bases to trimming and J lost 6 bases; unmatched junction nucleotides: 5. Germline V gene lookup returns CDR1 MNHEY and CDR2 SVGAGI. In DNA form, the CDR3 reads TGTGCCAGCAGTTATGGGCTAGCGGGAGCCAATGAGCAGTTCTTC. The encoded protein is CASSYGLAGANEQFF.

The chain has TRBV28 and TRBJ1-2; TRBD1 might be the D (6 bases). Trimming cost V 6 bases and J 7 bases, with 9 bases left between them. In germline, CDR1 is MDHEN, CDR2 SYDVKM. The CDR3 extends over 11 amino acids. CDR3 bases: TGTGCCAGCAGCTACAGGGTTGGCTACACCTTC. Its translation is CASSYRVGYTF.

With respect to this clone: Other nucleotide sequences in the sample specify the same CDR3. The chain uses TRBV10-3 and TRBJ2-7; D remains ambiguous. Germline-derived CDR1 and CDR2 are ENHRY and SYGVKD. This CDR3 has 12 amino acids. V was shortened by 0 bases and J by 3 bases, with 3 bases between the two germline ends. CDR3 sequence (DNA): TGTGCCATCAGTGAGTCAAGCTACGAGCAGTACTTC. Protein sequence: CAISESSYEQYF.

The chain has TRBV9 and TRBJ1-5; D not certain. This CDR3 is 14 amino acids long. In germline, CDR1 is SGDLS, CDR2 YYNGEE. Trimming cost V 0 bases and J 3 bases, with 7 bases left between them. The CDR3 nucleotides read TGTGCCAGCAGCGTAGCCGACGCCAATCAGCCCCAGCATTTT. It yields the protein CASSVADANQPQHF.